This TCR beta chain was captured in a study of CD8 T cells in Susac syndrome. CDR1 is LGHDT and CDR2 is YNNKEL in the germline V gene (reference sequence). J was trimmed by 8 bases and V by 7 bases; bases with no gene match: 9. The CDR3 sequence is 13 residues long. The control group consisted of healthy donors matched for age and sex. The authors reverse transcribed about 0.45 to 1 ug RNA with random hexamers. MiXCR, run by TCRdb on the immunoSEQ multiplex PCR reads, gives a single entry per CDR3 protein. The table shows some 100,000 distinct CDR3 sequences, with about 96% occurring only once. Sequenced: CD4+ T cells from PBMCs. This chain uses TRBV3-1 with TRBJ1-1; 8 bases are shared with TRBD1. The receptor was isolated from a human donor in good health. In DNA, the CDR3 is TGTGCCAGCACCACATCAGGGGGCGGGGAAGCTTTCTTT. Residues: CASTTSGGGEAFF.